This record looks at one T cell receptor beta chain sequence and its context. The sample belongs to a study of blood T cell repertoires in COVID-19. Whole-study context: Sources were T cells, B-cell-depleted T cells, or PBMCs; the material itself was cDNA or gDNA.

TCRdb keeps only in-frame clones here, not all; method: immunoSEQ multiplex PCR. The sample lists 150,000 to 200,000 clones, around four fifths occurring once. Material for sequencing was peripheral blood. This sequence was found in a woman older than 75 with acute or convalescent COVID-19.

The CDR3 region has the DNA TGTGCCAGCAGTTTACTTGCGGCGGCGAACACTGAAGCTTTCTTT. Amino acid sequence: CASSLLAAANTEAFF. The V call is TRBV7-9, the J call TRBJ1-1, with D unresolved. The germline V gene encodes CDR1 SEHNR and CDR2 FQNEAQ (reference sequence). This CDR3 has 15 amino acids. V lost 6 bases and J 1 base, leaving 15 bases between the germline ends.